This T cell receptor beta chain was captured by sequencing in a study of T cell changes during pregnancy in multiple sclerosis. Libraries were prepared by immunoSEQ multiplex PCR; TCRdb keeps only in-frame clonotypes and omits some of them. Of 95,000 to 110,000 clones listed, 85% to 95% were seen once; the top ten hold about 0.78%. The length of the CDR3 is 15 residues. Per germline, CDR1 SGHTA and CDR2 FQGNSA. V lost 1 base and J lost 0, with 10 bases in between. The clonotype was recovered from a female donor in good health, enrolled as a control in a pregnancy study. Sequenced material: peripheral blood, taken in the third trimester of pregnancy. The J gene is TRBJ2-7, the V gene TRBV7-2; possible D gene TRBD1, 5 bases. The CDR3 DNA sequence: TGTGCCAGCAGCTTAGATTACAGGAGCTCCTACGAGCAGTACTTC. Translating it yields CASSLDYRSSYEQYF.